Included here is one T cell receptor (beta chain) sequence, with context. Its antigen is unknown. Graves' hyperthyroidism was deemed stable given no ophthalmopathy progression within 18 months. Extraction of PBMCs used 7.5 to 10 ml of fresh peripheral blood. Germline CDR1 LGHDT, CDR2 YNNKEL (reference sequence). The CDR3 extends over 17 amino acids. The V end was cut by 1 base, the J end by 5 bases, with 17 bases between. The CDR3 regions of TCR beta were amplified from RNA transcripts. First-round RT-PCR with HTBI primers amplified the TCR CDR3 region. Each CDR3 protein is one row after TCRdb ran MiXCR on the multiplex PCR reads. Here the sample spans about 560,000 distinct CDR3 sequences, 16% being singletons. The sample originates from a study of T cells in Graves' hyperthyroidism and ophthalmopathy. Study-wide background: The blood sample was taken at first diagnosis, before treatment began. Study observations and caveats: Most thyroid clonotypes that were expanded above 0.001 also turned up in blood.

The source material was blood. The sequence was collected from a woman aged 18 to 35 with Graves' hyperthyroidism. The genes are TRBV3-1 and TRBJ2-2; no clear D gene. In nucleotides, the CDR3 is TGTGCCAGCAGCCAAGTTTACACAAACTCTCGGACCGGGGAGCTGTTTTTT. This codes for CASSQVYTNSRTGELFF.